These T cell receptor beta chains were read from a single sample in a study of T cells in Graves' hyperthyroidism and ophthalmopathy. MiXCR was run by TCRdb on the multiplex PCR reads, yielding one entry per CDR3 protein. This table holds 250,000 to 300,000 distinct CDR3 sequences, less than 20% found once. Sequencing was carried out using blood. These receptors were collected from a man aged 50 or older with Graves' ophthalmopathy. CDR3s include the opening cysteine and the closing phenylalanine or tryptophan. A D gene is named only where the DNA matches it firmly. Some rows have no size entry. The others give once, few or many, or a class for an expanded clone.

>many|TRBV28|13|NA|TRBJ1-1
CASRGRGWTEAFF
TGTGCCAGCCGTGGCCGGGGGTGGACTGAAGCTTTCTTT
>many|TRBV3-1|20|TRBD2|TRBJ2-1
CASSQSGTSGRDSSYNEQFF
TGTGCCAGCAGCCAATCTGGGACTAGCGGGAGGGATAGCTCCTACAATGAGCAGTTCTTC
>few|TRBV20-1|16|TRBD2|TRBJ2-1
CSARSLERGSYNEQFF
TGCAGTGCTAGGAGTCTCGAGCGGGGCTCCTACAATGAGCAGTTCTTC
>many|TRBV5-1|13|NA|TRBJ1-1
CASSLEQNTEAFF
TGCGCCAGCAGCTTGGAACAAAACACTGAAGCTTTCTTT
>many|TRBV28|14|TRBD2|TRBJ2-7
CASSRGGGSYEQYF
TGTGCCAGCAGTCGTGGGGGGGGCTCCTACGAGCAGTACTTC
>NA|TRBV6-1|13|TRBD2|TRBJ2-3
CASRSNSGITQYF
TGTGCCAGCAGGTCAAATAGCGGGATTACGCAGTATTTT
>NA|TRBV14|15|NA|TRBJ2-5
CASSQVLGAQETQYF
TGTGCCAGCAGCCAAGTATTAGGAGCTCAAGAGACCCAGTACTTC
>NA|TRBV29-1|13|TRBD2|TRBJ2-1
CSVSSGRGNEQFF
TGCAGCGTATCTAGCGGGAGGGGCAATGAGCAGTTCTTC
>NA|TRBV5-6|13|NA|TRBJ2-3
CASSSSGGSTQYF
TGTGCCAGCAGCTCCTCTGGGGGTAGCACGCAGTATTTT
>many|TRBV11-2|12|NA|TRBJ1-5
CASSLRGQPQHF
TGTGCCAGCAGCCTGCGGGGTCAGCCCCAGCATTTT
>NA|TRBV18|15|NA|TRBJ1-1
CASSPPEKAQTEAFF
TGTGCCAGCTCACCACCGGAGAAGGCGCAGACTGAAGCTTTCTTT
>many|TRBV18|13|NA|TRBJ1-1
CASSPVTNTEAFF
TGTGCCAGCTCACCAGTCACGAACACTGAAGCTTTCTTT
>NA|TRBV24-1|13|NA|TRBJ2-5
CATRGQIQETQYF
TGTGCCACCAGAGGACAGATTCAAGAGACCCAGTACTTC
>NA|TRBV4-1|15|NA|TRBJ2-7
CASSQGLALSYEQYF
TGCGCCAGCAGCCAAGGTCTAGCGCTATCCTACGAGCAGTACTTC
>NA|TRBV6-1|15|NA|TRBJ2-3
CASSWRDSYSDTQYF
TGTGCCAGCAGTTGGAGGGACAGTTATTCAGATACGCAGTATTTT
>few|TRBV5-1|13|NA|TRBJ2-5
CASSLPNGETQYF
TGCGCCAGCAGCCTGCCCAACGGGGAGACCCAGTACTTC
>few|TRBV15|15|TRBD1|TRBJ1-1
CATSTRQGRRTEAFF
TGTGCCACCAGCACGCGACAGGGGAGGAGGACTGAAGCTTTCTTT
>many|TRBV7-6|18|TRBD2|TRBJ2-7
CASSLRKGWASGFVEQYF
TGTGCCAGCAGCTTAAGAAAAGGGTGGGCTAGCGGCTTTGTCGAGCAGTACTTC
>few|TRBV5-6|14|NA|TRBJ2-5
CASSKTGIGETQYF
TGTGCCAGCAGCAAAACAGGGATAGGAGAGACCCAGTACTTC
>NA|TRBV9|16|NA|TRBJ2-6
CASSVVPSGGANVLTF
TGTGCCAGCAGCGTAGTTCCTTCCGGTGGGGCCAACGTCCTGACTTTC
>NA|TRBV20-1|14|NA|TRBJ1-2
CSARMLSSNYGYTF
TGCAGTGCTAGAATGTTAAGTTCTAACTATGGCTACACCTTC
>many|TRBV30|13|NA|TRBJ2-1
CAWSEGTYNEQFF
TGTGCCTGGAGTGAAGGGACCTACAATGAGCAGTTCTTC
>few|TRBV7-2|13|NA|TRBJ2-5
CASSLVHRETQYF
TGTGCCAGCAGCTTAGTACACCGAGAGACCCAGTACTTC
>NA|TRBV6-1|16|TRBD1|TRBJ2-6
CAGSPTGTAGANVLTF
TGTGCCGGCAGTCCGACAGGGACGGCTGGGGCCAACGTCCTGACTTTC
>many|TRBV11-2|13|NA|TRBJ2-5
CASSALQGETQYF
TGTGCCAGCAGCGCCCTCCAGGGCGAGACCCAGTACTTC
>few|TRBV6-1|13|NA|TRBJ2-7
CASSPTEFYEQYF
TGTGCCAGCAGTCCGACAGAGTTCTACGAGCAGTACTTC
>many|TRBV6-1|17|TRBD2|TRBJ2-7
CASTLMTSVRYGYEQYF
TGTGCCAGCACCCTAATGACTAGCGTTCGATATGGGTACGAGCAGTACTTC
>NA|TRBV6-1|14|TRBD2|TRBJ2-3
CASRGTRGRDTQYF
TGTGCCAGCAGAGGGACTAGAGGGCGAGATACGCAGTATTTT